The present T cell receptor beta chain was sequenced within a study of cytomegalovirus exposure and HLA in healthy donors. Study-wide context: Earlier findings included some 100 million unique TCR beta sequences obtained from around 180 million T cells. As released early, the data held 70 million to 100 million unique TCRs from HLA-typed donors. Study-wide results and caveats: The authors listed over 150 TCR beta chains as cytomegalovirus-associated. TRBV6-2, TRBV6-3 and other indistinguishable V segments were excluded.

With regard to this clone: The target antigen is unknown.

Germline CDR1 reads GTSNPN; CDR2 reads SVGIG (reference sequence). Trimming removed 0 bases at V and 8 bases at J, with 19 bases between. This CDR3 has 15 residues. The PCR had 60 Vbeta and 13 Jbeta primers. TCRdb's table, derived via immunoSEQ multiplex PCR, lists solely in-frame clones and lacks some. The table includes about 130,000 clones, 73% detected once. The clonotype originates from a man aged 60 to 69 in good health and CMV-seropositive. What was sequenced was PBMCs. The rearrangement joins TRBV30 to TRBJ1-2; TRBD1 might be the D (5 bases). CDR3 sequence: CAWSVLPFGGGGYTF. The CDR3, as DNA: TGTGCCTGGAGTGTACTCCCTTTCGGGGGTGGGGGCTACACCTTC.